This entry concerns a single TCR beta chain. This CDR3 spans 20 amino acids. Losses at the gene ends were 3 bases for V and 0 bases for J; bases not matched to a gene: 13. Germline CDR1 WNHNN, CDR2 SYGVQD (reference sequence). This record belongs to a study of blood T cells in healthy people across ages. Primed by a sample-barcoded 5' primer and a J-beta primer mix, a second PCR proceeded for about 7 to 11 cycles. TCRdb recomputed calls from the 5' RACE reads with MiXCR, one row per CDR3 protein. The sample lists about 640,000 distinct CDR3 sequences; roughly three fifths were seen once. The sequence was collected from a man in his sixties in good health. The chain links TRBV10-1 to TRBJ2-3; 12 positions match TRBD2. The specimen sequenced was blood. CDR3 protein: CASSDSPGLAGHSSTDTQYF. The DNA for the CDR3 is TGCGCCAGCAGTGATTCCCCGGGACTAGCGGGCCACTCTAGCACAGATACGCAGTATTTT.